The 14 T cell receptor beta chains in this list originate from one sample, sequenced in a study of neurological immune-mediated disorders (dated by TCRdb to 2018 to 2020). Receptor amplification or capture employed 5' RACE. Data came from an Illumina HiSeq 2500. The raw public reads went through TCRdb reprocessing: fastp at Q25, MiXCR clone calling, in-frame beta chains kept. CDR3 protein duplicates are merged, each entry listing the most common genes and DNA. This sample gives some 60,000 distinct CDR3 sequences in total; roughly 4.8% of them show up just once. The leading ten clones occupy approximately 3.2% of the sample. Source material: PBMCs. The receptors were sampled from a woman in her 50s with multiple sclerosis.

This clonotype appeared many times. The rearrangement links TRBV5-1 to TRBJ1-2; 9 bases agree with TRBD1. V lost 4 bases and J lost 8; bases outside the gene matches: 9. Germline V gene lookup returns CDR1 SGHRS and CDR2 YFSETQ. The CDR3 totals 14 residues. The CDR3 sequence: CASSAGQGEGGYTF. In nucleotides, the CDR3 is TGCGCCAGCAGCGCGGGACAGGGCGAAGGGGGCTACACCTTC.

This clonotype came up many times. This chain uses TRBV6-2 or TRBV6-3 with TRBJ1-5, with 8 positions matching TRBD1. Germline CDR1 is MNHEY and CDR2 is SVGEGT. The CDR3 consists of 15 residues. V dropped 6 bases and J dropped 4; count of bases not matched to a gene: 8. Here the CDR3 reads CASSFHRGGNQPQHF. The CDR3 coding sequence is TGTGCCAGCAGCTTCCACAGGGGGGGAAATCAGCCCCAGCATTTT.

Many counts were recorded for this clonotype. This chain uses TRBV10-3 with TRBJ1-1; possibly TRBD1 for D (6 bases). From germline, CDR1 is ENHRY and CDR2 SYGVKD. This CDR3 is 13 amino acids long. Trimming took off 10 bases at V and 5 bases at J, with 17 bases between the two ends. This CDR3 is CATLSGGGTEAFF. CDR3 bases: TGTGCCACCTTATCGGGGGGCGGAACTGAAGCTTTCTTT.

This clonotype was detected many times. The rearrangement joins TRBV5-1 to TRBJ2-1; 7 nucleotides agree with TRBD2. CDR3 size: 16 residues. V gave up 0 bases and J gave up 2 bases; unmatched junction bases: 5. CDR1 is SGHRS and CDR2 is YFSETQ in the germline V gene. CDR3: CASSLGAGVTYNEQFF. Written as DNA, the CDR3 is TGCGCCAGCAGCTTGGGGGCGGGGGTGACCTACAATGAGCAGTTCTTC.

The J gene is TRBJ1-3, the V gene TRBV6-2 or TRBV6-3; unclear D gene. Trimming removed 0 bases from V and 0 bases from J, with 9 bases in between. The CDR3 spans 16 residues. Germline lookup yields CDR1 MNHEY and CDR2 SVGEGT. DNA of the CDR3: TGTGCCAGCAGTTACTCGAGACAAGACTCTGGAAACACCATATATTTT. The encoded protein is CASSYSRQDSGNTIYF.

This clonotype was seen many times. This chain joins TRBV20-1 and TRBJ1-6, with 7 bases matching TRBD1. The CDR3 covers 18 residues. With 0 bases clipped from V and 0 bases from J, the junction kept 8 bases outside the gene matches. CDR1 DFQATT and CDR2 SNEGSKA come from the germline V gene (reference sequence). The CDR3 sequence is CSARDRLQGSSYNSPLHF. CDR3 in DNA: TGCAGTGCTAGAGACAGATTACAGGGGAGCTCCTATAATTCACCCCTCCACTTT.

The V gene is TRBV10-3, the J gene TRBJ2-7; the D gene is possibly TRBD2 (6 bases). Germline-derived CDR1 and CDR2 are ENHRY and SYGVKD. V was cut by 0 bases and J by 3 bases, with 12 bases left in between. CDR3 length: 15 amino acids. This CDR3 reads CAISESAGRNYEQYF. The CDR3 nucleotides are TGTGCCATCAGTGAGTCCGCGGGGCGAAACTACGAGCAGTACTTC.

This clonotype appeared many times. The chain links TRBV5-6 to TRBJ2-3, with 7 bases aligning to TRBD1. V was clipped by 3 bases and J by 2 bases; unmatched bases: 9. Germline CDR1 reads SGHDT; CDR2 reads YYEEEE. This CDR3 has 16 residues. CDR3 nucleotide sequence: TGTGCCAGCAGCTCAATGACAGGGTTGGACACAGATACGCAGTATTTT. It is translated as CASSSMTGLDTDTQYF. Full variable domain (missing parts from reference TRBV5-6 and TRBJ2-3): DAGVTQSPTHLIKTRGQQVTLRCSPKSGHDTVSWYQQALGQGPQFIFQYYEEEERQRGNFPDRFSGHQFPNYSSELNVNALLLGDSALYLCASSSMTGLDTDTQYFGPGTRLTVL.

This clonotype was detected many times. The chain uses TRBV6-5 and TRBJ2-1; the match to TRBD2 covers 8 bases. CDR3 length equals 19 residues. The germline V gene has CDR1 MNHEY and CDR2 SVGAGI. With 6 bases clipped from V and 0 bases from J, the junction kept 16 bases outside the gene matches. The CDR3 protein is CASRRRSGTRQNSYNEQFF. CDR3 DNA: TGTGCCAGCAGACGACGGTCCGGGACTAGGCAAAACTCCTACAATGAGCAGTTCTTC.

There are many counts of this clonotype. V usage is TRBV7-3 and J usage is TRBJ2-2, with TRBD2 matching over 8 bases. CDR1 and CDR2 from the germline V gene are SGHTA and FQGTGA. Losses at the gene ends were 1 base for V and 5 bases for J; bases not matched to a gene: 3. The CDR3 has 15 residues. As DNA, the CDR3 is TGTGCCAGCAGCTTAAGCCTAGCGGGTACCGGGGAGCTGTTTTTT. Protein: CASSLSLAGTGELFF.

This clonotype was counted ten times or more. V usage is TRBV5-1 and J usage is TRBJ2-2; D possibly uses TRBD1 or TRBD2 (6 bases each). The CDR3 sequence is 14 residues long. Trimming shortened V by 4 bases and J by 6 bases, and 13 bases separated the two germline ends. Germline-derived CDR1 and CDR2 are SGHRS and YFSETQ. In DNA form, the CDR3 reads TGCGCCAGCAGCCAGCGGAGGGGGGCCGGGGAGCTGTTTTTT. This translates into CASSQRRGAGELFF.

The sample holds many counts of this clonotype. V and J are TRBV9 and TRBJ2-5, with 7 bases that match TRBD1. Germline V gene sequence: CDR1 SGDLS, CDR2 YYNGEE. The V and J ends lost 4 bases and 5 bases, in that order; junction bases with no gene match: 8. CDR3 size: 14 residues. The CDR3 reads CASSPGGYRETQYF. CDR3 bases: TGTGCCAGCAGCCCAGGGGGTTATCGGGAGACCCAGTACTTC.

This clonotype was counted ten times or more. This chain joins TRBV7-2 and TRBJ1-2, with D maybe TRBD1 (5 bases). CDR1 SGHTA and CDR2 FQGNSA come from the germline V gene. The CDR3 loop spans 15 amino acids. V was pared by 2 bases and J by 0 bases, with 10 bases between. The CDR3 loop is CASSLLPGTNYGYTF. CDR3 bases: TGTGCCAGCAGCTTATTACCAGGGACTAACTATGGCTACACCTTC.

This clonotype was detected many times. V usage is TRBV10-3 and J usage is TRBJ1-5; perhaps TRBD1 as D (6 bases). Germline V lookup: CDR1 ENHRY, CDR2 SYGVKD. This CDR3 comprises 14 residues. V was cut by 6 bases and J by 4 bases, with 13 bases left in between. The CDR3 DNA follows: TGTGCCATCAGACCAGACAGGTTAAATCAGCCCCAGCATTTT. Protein sequence: CAIRPDRLNQPQHF.